The subject of this entry is one TCR beta chain. The antigen it recognizes is unknown. Within one base of it there is no much larger clone, and no base qualities were kept. The sample is drawn from a study of PD-1 blockade in classical Hodgkin lymphoma (dated by TCRdb to 2018 to 2021). Describing the broader study: Nivolumab dosing was 3 mg/kg intravenously every 2 weeks, continuing until either disease progression or unacceptable toxicity. To define a peripheral blood immune signature of response to PD-1 blockade in classical Hodgkin lymphoma, the study combined TCR beta sequencing with CyTOF.

Read against the paper, the sample's time point label means: cycle 4 day 1 (C4D1), after about 6 weeks of nivolumab. Relapse after autologous stem cell transplantation had occurred in all trial patients, and cohorts A, B and C were distinguished by prior brentuximab vedotin exposure. A total of under 70 patients with relapsed/refractory classical Hodgkin lymphoma made up the trial cohort, and each patient's best overall response was complete response, partial response or progressive disease. Single-agent nivolumab was administered to trial patients in the multi-cohort phase II CheckMate 205 trial. An independent review committee assessed best overall response by applying the 2007 International Working Group response criteria. Trial PBMCs were obtained immediately prior to nivolumab initiation (C1D1) and on therapy at cycle 2 day 1 and cycle 4 day 1. Peripheral blood was collected in 8 mL Vacutainer Cell Preparation Tubes, from which PBMCs were isolated by centrifugation and then cryopreserved.

For this chain, trimming is 4 bases at the V end and 14 bases at the J end, and the number of junction bases without a gene match is 4. The CDR3 holds 11 amino acids from the cysteine to the phenylalanine. Only CDR3 DNA remains: 33 bases, in frame from the first base. The germline V gene gives CDR1 as SQVTM and CDR2 as ANQGSEA. What the research found in general, with its limitations: Trial patients with a complete response had baseline diversity similar to that of newly diagnosed patients, while partial responders and progressors had significantly lower diversity. The study was restricted to a single clinical trial cohort, and the causes of repertoire differences, possibly disease activity or prior therapy, were left undefined. Baseline TCR diversity was reported to be lower in newly diagnosed patients than in healthy donors and to be lower still in relapsed/refractory patients. Diversity was lower in patients who began nivolumab less than 1 year after ASCT, so these patients were left out of later analyses to avoid confounding by immune reconstitution. CD4+ but not CD8+ TCR diversity rose significantly by C4D1 (p=0.0027 vs p=0.16), most apparent in complete responders (p=0.02).

Genomic DNA was isolated using the Qiagen DNeasy kit from unsorted PBMCs as well as from negatively selected CD4+ and CD8+ fractions. TCR beta CDR3 regions were subjected to amplification by immunoSEQ multiplex PCR with primers that anneal to V and J segments. A synthetic immune receptor repertoire was used to minimize amplification bias, and any remaining bias was removed computationally after sequencing. In the original analysis: Custom Python scripts were used to quantify repertoire diversity as the Shannon entropy index. The unsorted, CD4+ and CD8+ repertoires were each analyzed separately, with the exception of combined analyses, where CD4+ and CD8+ sequences were merged in silico. A clone was considered expanded if an increase in frequency of at least 2-fold after treatment relative to C1D1 was found, and a pseudocount of 0.5 was applied to clones undetected at baseline. Clones with 0 or 1 copy at C1D1 were defined as singleton clones, while clones with 2 or more copies were defined as non-singleton clones. Clones expanded in unsorted samples were annotated as CD4+, CD8+ or unknown by matching protein sequences in sorted samples from the same patient. Wilcoxon tests were applied to paired samples to test diversity changes from C1D1 to C4D1. TCRdb took this table from immuneACCESS and kept in-frame rearrangements with V and J called. Such tables lack part of the clones; where checked against another copy, unresolved V genes explain under half of the gap, and the rest is unexplained. That table supplies the V and J calls and clone size; D and trimming were determined from the DNA. Within this sample are 99,000 or so clones, with 89% of them counted one time only. The ten top clones hold over 15% of the sample.

Recombination joined TRBV29-1 with TRBJ2-4; 11 bases in the middle match TRBD2. Sample: peripheral blood mononuclear cells (PBMCs), taken before the fourth cycle of nivolumab. This sequence originates from a human donor with classical Hodgkin lymphoma. The nucleotide sequence is TGCAGCGTTGTACTAGCGGGAGAAGAGTACTTC. Translated, this gives CSVVLAGEEYF.